These 15 T cell receptor beta chains originate from one sample sequenced in a study of OX40 agonist ivuxolimab in advanced cancers. TCRdb keeps only in-frame clones here, not all; method: immunoSEQ multiplex PCR. The profile shows about 56,000 clones, roughly 82% of them singletons. The sample was CD4+ or CD8+ T cells sorted from blood, taken in a trial of the OX40 agonist ivuxolimab. The receptors were sampled from an adult with an advanced solid tumor such as melanoma, head and neck, liver or kidney cancer.

The chain employs TRBV6-5 and TRBJ1-1; D is uncertain. The ends were cut back, 2 bases at V and 1 base at J, with 11 bases in the middle. The CDR3 is 15 amino acids. The germline V gene has CDR1 MNHEY and CDR2 SVGAGI. CDR3 bases: TGTGCCAGCAGTTACGGTCGGGCCGGGAACACTGAAGCTTTCTTT. Protein product: CASSYGRAGNTEAFF.

This clone is labeled medium-sized. V is TRBV18 and J is TRBJ1-2; no firm D call. The CDR3 loop spans 12 amino acids. The germline V and J ends were trimmed by 6 bases and 5 bases, with 10 bases remaining between them. Germline V gene data show CDR1 as KGHSH and CDR2 as LQKENI. CDR3 nucleotides: TGTGCCAGCTCCCCTGGGGAGTATGGCTACACCTTC. Translating gives CASSPGEYGYTF. The variable domain in full, completed from reference TRBV18 and TRBJ1-2, reads NAGVMQNPRHLVRRRGQEARLRCSPMKGHSHVYWYRQLPEEGLKFMVYLQKENIIDESGMPKERFSAEFPKEGPSILRIQQVVRGDSAAYFCASSPGEYGYTFGSGTRLTVV.

CDR3 bases: TGCGCCAGCAGTGACCCTGAGGGGGGGGCAAGAACCGGGGAGCTGTTTTTT. This encodes CASSDPEGGARTGELFF. The rearrangement links TRBV10-1 to TRBJ2-2, with a tentative D call TRBD2 (7 bases). Germline V gene sequence: CDR1 WNHNN, CDR2 SYGVQD (reference sequence). V lost 3 bases to trimming and J lost 5 bases, with 19 bases between them. This CDR3 contains 17 residues.

The chain employs TRBV7-2 and TRBJ1-6; D is uncertain. This CDR3 contains 15 residues. The germline V gene has CDR1 SGHTA and CDR2 FQGNSA. The V end lost 0 bases, the J end lost 6 bases, and 9 bases lay between the germline ends. In DNA form, the CDR3 reads TGTGCCAGCAGCTTAGCGGGCCCCCCTAATTCACCCCTCCACTTT. Amino acids: CASSLAGPPNSPLHF.

The rearrangement uses TRBV6-5 and TRBJ2-7, with unresolved D. CDR1 and CDR2 (germline): MNHEY, SVGAGI. This CDR3 comprises 13 residues. The germline V and J ends were trimmed by 2 bases and 2 bases, with 7 bases remaining between them. The CDR3 region has the DNA TGTGCCAGCAGTTACGCAGGCCCCTACGAGCAGTACTTC. Its protein is CASSYAGPYEQYF.

J is TRBJ2-7 and V is TRBV28, with 9 bases lining up with TRBD2. The germline gives CDR1 MDHEN, CDR2 SYDVKM. The CDR3 length is 14 residues. The V segment lost 2 bases and the J segment 7 bases; nucleotides outside the gene matches: 6. Here the CDR3 reads CASSLGGRVEEQYF. Here the CDR3 DNA reads TGTGCCAGCAGTTTAGGCGGGAGGGTGGAAGAGCAGTACTTC.

The chain combines TRBV6-1 with TRBJ2-7; D is ambiguous. In germline, CDR1 is MNHNS, CDR2 SASEGT. The CDR3 spans 12 residues. Trimming left V 8 bases short and J 3 bases short, with 11 bases between. In DNA form, the CDR3 reads TGTGCCAGCCTCGACACCCGCTACGAGCAGTACTTC. Translating it yields CASLDTRYEQYF.

The chain joins TRBV19 to TRBJ1-4; a possible D gene is TRBD1 (5 bases). V dropped 3 bases and J dropped 0 bases, with 17 bases sitting between them. From germline, CDR1 is LNHDA and CDR2 SQIVND (reference sequence). The CDR3 has 18 amino acids. The CDR3 region has the DNA TGTGCCAGTAGTATTGGGCCAGGGCCGTTTGCAACTAATGAAAAACTGTTTTTT. Its translation: CASSIGPGPFATNEKLFF.

This rearrangement joins TRBV7-2 to TRBJ2-5; weak D call: TRBD2 (7 bases). This CDR3 spans 14 amino acids. Germline V gene data show CDR1 as SGHTA and CDR2 as FQGNSA. V was pared by 2 bases and J by 5 bases, with 12 bases between. The CDR3 DNA reads as TGTGCCAGCAGCTTATCCAGGGGAGGGGAGACCCAGTACTTC. Its translation: CASSLSRGGETQYF.

V usage is TRBV9 and J usage is TRBJ2-3; D remains ambiguous. V was shortened by 3 bases and J by 1 base, with 12 bases between the two germline ends. The length of the CDR3 is 15 residues. Germline CDR1 and CDR2: SGDLS and YYNGEE. DNA for the CDR3: TGTGCCAGCAGCGAGTGGGCGACGGGCACAGATACGCAGTATTTT. It is translated as CASSEWATGTDTQYF.

The chain carries TRBV20-1 and TRBJ2-1; no clear D gene. This CDR3 has 11 amino acids. Trimming pared 7 bases from V and 10 bases from J, leaving 14 bases between. Germline V CDR1 and CDR2: DFQATT, SNEGSKA (reference sequence). CDR3 coding DNA: TGCAGTGTTCAGGATACAATGGAGCAGTTCTTC. Protein sequence: CSVQDTMEQFF.

Notes on this clone: Other DNA sequences in the sample encode the same CDR3. V and J are TRBV7-9 and TRBJ1-1, with TRBD1 matching 8 bases. Germline CDR1 and CDR2: SEHNR and FQNEAQ (reference sequence). The CDR3 runs to 14 residues. V shed 5 bases and J 1 base; nucleotides not matched to a gene: 3. As DNA, the CDR3 is TGTGCCAGCAGCCTCCAGGGGGCGAACACTGAAGCTTTCTTT. Protein sequence: CASSLQGANTEAFF.

V is TRBV27 and J is TRBJ1-2; no definite D call. The CDR3 consists of 13 residues. Trimming removed 3 bases from V and 5 bases from J, with 10 bases in between. Germline loops: CDR1 MNHEY, CDR2 SMNVEV (reference sequence). This CDR3 reads CASSFQAGYGYTF. The DNA of the CDR3 is TGTGCCAGCAGTTTTCAGGCGGGATATGGCTACACCTTC.

This chain links TRBV6-6 with TRBJ1-2; 7 nucleotides line up with TRBD1. Germline V CDR1 and CDR2: MNHNY, SVGAGI (reference sequence). Unmatched junction bases numbered 11, after V lost 5 bases and J lost 8 bases. The CDR3 runs 14 residues. CDR3 residues: CASSRRGLIEGYTF. CDR3 bases: TGTGCCAGCAGTCGCAGGGGGTTGATTGAAGGCTACACCTTC.

This sequence joins TRBV5-1 and TRBJ1-4; no clear D gene. This CDR3 is built from 14 residues. The V gene's germline CDR1 is SGHRS and CDR2 YFSETQ. The V and J ends lost 3 bases and 5 bases respectively, with 11 bases between them. CDR3 sequence reads: CASSSVDLNEKLFF. Here the CDR3 DNA reads TGCGCCAGCAGCTCCGTGGACTTGAATGAAAAACTGTTTTTT.